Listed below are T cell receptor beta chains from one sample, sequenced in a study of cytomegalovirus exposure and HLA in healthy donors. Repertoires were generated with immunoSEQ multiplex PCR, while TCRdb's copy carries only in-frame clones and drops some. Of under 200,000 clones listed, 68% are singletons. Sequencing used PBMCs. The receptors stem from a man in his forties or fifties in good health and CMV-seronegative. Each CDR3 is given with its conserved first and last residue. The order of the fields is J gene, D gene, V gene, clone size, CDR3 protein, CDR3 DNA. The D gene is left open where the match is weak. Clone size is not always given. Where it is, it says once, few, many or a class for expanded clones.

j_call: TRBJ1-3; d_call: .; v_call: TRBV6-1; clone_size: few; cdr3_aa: CASSDGQGRRSQGNTIYF; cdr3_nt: TGTGCCAGCAGTGACGGGCAGGGGCGTCGTTCCCAAGGAAACACCATATATTTT
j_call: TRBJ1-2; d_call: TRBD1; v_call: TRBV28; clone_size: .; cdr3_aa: CASSSSRGRHGYGYTF; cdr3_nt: TGTGCCAGCAGTTCCTCCAGGGGGCGTCATGGCTATGGCTACACCTTC
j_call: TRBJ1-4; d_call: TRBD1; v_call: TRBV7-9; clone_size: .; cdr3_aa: CASSLGDRVNEKLFF; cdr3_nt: TGTGCCAGCAGCTTAGGCGACAGGGTAAATGAAAAACTGTTTTTT
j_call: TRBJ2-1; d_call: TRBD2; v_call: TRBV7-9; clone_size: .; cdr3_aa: CASSLRASGYNEQFF; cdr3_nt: TGTGCCAGCAGCTTAAGGGCTAGCGGTTACAATGAGCAGTTCTTC
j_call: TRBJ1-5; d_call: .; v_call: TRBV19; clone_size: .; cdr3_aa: CASSMLAGNNQPQHF; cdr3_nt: TGTGCCAGTAGTATGTTGGCAGGGAACAATCAGCCCCAGCATTTT
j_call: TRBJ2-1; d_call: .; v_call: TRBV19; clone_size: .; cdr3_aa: CASSIPWVAGVYNEQFF; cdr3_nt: TGTGCCAGTAGTATACCCTGGGTGGCAGGGGTGTACAATGAGCAGTTCTTC
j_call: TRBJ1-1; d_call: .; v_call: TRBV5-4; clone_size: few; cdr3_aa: CASSLGGQGGTEAFF; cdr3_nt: TGTGCCAGCAGCTTGGGAGGGCAGGGAGGCACTGAAGCTTTCTTT
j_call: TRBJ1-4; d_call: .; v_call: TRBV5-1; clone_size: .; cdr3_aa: CASSLVGDATNEKLFF; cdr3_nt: TGCGCCAGCAGCTTGGTTGGAGACGCAACTAATGAAAAACTGTTTTTT
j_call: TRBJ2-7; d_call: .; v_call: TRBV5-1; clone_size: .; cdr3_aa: CASRYGGSSYEQYF; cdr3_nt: TGCGCCAGCCGGTACGGGGGATCCTCCTACGAGCAGTACTTC
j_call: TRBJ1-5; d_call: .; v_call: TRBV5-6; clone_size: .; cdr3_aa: CASSSSSGGVVQPQHF; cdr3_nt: TGTGCCAGCAGTTCTTCTTCTGGAGGGGTCGTGCAGCCCCAGCATTTT
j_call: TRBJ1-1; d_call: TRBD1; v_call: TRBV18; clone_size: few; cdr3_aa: CASSPGQGFTEAFF; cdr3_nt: TGTGCCAGCTCACCTGGACAGGGGTTCACTGAAGCTTTCTTT
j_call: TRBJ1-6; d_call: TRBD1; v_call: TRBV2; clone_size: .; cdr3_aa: CASRVAEGATKNSPLHF; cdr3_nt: TGTGCTAGCAGGGTCGCAGAGGGGGCAACCAAAAATTCACCCCTCCACTTT
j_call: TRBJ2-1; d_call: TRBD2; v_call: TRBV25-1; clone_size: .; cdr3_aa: CASSARPGRAHEQFF; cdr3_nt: TGTGCCAGCAGTGCCAGACCCGGGAGGGCCCATGAGCAGTTCTTC
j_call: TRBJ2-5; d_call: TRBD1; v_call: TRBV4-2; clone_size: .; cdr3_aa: CASSQAGTGAGETQYF; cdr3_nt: TGTGCCAGCAGCCAAGCCGGGACAGGGGCTGGAGAGACCCAGTACTTC
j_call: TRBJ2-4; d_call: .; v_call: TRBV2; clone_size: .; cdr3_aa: CASSVDPGYRNIQYF; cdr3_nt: TGTGCCAGCAGTGTGGACCCTGGGTACAGGAACATTCAGTACTTC
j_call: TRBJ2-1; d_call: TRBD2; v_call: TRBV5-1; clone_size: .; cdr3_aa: CASSSPTSGGPLFF; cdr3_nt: TGCGCCAGCAGCTCCCCGACTAGCGGGGGGCCACTCTTCTTC
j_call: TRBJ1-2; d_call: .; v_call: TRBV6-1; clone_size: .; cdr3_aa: CASGGTPYGYTF; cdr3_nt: TGTGCCAGCGGCGGGACCCCCTATGGCTACACCTTC
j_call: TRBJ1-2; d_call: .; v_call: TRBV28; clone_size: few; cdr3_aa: CASSSRYGYTF; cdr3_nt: TGTGCCAGCAGTTCCCGCTATGGCTACACCTTC
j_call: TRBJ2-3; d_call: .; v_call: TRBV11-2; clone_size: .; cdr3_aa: CASSLSILSTDTQYF; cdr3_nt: TGTGCCAGCAGCTTATCAATCCTCAGTACAGATACGCAGTATTTT
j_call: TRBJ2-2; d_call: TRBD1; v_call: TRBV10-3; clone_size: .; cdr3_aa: CAISAMSGGNTGELFF; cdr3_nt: TGTGCCATCAGTGCTATGTCAGGGGGAAACACCGGGGAGCTGTTTTTT
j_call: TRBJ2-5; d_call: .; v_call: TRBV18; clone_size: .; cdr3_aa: CASSPFDRAGGETQYF; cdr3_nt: TGTGCCAGCTCACCGTTCGACAGGGCTGGGGGGGAGACCCAGTACTTC
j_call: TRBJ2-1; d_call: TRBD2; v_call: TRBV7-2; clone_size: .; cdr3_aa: CASSLEAAGGANEQFF; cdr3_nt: TGTGCCAGCAGCTTAGAGGCAGCGGGGGGCGCAAATGAGCAGTTCTTC
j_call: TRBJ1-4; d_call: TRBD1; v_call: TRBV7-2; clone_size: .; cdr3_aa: CASSLTGGAEANEKLFF; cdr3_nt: TGTGCCAGCAGCTTAACAGGGGGCGCCGAAGCTAATGAAAAACTGTTTTTT
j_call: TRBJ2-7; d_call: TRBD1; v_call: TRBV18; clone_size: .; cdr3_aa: CASRQGSSYEQYF; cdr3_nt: TGTGCCAGCCGACAGGGGAGCTCCTACGAGCAGTACTTC
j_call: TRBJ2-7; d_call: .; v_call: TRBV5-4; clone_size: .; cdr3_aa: CASSHGASYEQYF; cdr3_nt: TGTGCCAGCAGCCATGGGGCCTCCTACGAGCAGTACTTC
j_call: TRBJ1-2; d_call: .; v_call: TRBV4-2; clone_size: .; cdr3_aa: CASSQDPGVGYGYTF; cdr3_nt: TGTGCCAGCAGCCAAGATCCGGGGGTGGGGTATGGCTACACCTTC
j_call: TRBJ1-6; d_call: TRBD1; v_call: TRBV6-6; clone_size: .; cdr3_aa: CASRPGQGVSPLHF; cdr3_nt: TGTGCCAGCAGACCGGGACAGGGGGTTTCACCCCTCCACTTT
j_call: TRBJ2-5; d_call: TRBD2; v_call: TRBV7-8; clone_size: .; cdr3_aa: CASSLLNSGVQETQYF; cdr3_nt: TGTGCCAGCAGCTTACTAAATAGCGGGGTCCAAGAGACCCAGTACTTC